The 13 T cell receptor beta chains given below trace back to one sample, sequenced in a study of shared clonotypes between healthy human individuals. Assay used: immunoSEQ multiplex PCR; TCRdb lists only in-frame clones, some missing. Of hundreds of thousands of clones in the sample, 70% to 80% were seen once. The sequencing input was PBMCs. The receptor source for this set is a middle-aged woman in good health. Some clones in this sample may be carry-over from other donors' samples.

The chain is built from TRBV7-2 and TRBJ2-3; D gene ambiguous. The germline gives CDR1 SGHTA, CDR2 FQGNSA. This CDR3 region has 12 residues. Trimming pared 1 base from V and 9 bases from J, leaving 8 bases between. The CDR3 coding sequence is TGTGCCAGCAGCTTAGTACGGACGACGCAGTATTTT. As protein: CASSLVRTTQYF. Supplemented by reference TRBV7-2 and TRBJ2-3, the full variable domain reads GAGVSQSPSNKVTEKGKDVELRCDPISGHTALYWYRQSLGQGLEFLIYFQGNSAPDKSGLPSDRFSAERTGGSVSTLTIQRTQQEDSAVYLCASSLVRTTQYFGPGTRLTVL.

The chain recombines TRBV9 with TRBJ2-7; D gene unclear. Trimming cost V 3 bases and J 2 bases, with 15 bases left between them. The germline gives CDR1 SGDLS, CDR2 YYNGEE. This CDR3 spans 15 amino acids. The CDR3 sequence is CASSASYHTTYEQYF. CDR3 DNA: TGTGCCAGCAGCGCCTCCTATCATACCACCTACGAGCAGTACTTC.

This chain links TRBV7-9 with TRBJ1-6, with a weak D call TRBD1 (6 bases). Trimming removed 5 bases at V and 7 bases at J, with 12 bases between. In germline, CDR1 is SEHNR, CDR2 FQNEAQ (reference sequence). The CDR3 loop spans 14 amino acids. The chain's CDR3 is CASSLKGGNSPLHF. The DNA for the CDR3 is TGTGCCAGCAGCCTAAAGGGGGGAAATTCACCCCTCCACTTT.

The sample holds one count of this clone. The chain is built from TRBV6-1 and TRBJ2-1; 12 bases agree with TRBD2. This CDR3 has 15 amino acids. V lost 6 bases and J lost 4; bases outside the gene matches: 4. Germline V gene sequence: CDR1 MNHNS, CDR2 SASEGT. Written as DNA, the CDR3 is TGTGCCAGCAGCCGACTAGCGGGAGCTTACAATGAGCAGTTCTTC. This codes for CASSRLAGAYNEQFF.

The chain couples TRBV5-4 to TRBJ2-2; the match to TRBD2 covers 9 bases. V shed 5 bases, J shed 1 base, and the junction held 6 bases outside the gene matches. Germline V gene lookup returns CDR1 SGHNT and CDR2 YYREEE (reference sequence). CDR3 size: 16 residues. The CDR3, as DNA: TGTGCCAGCAGGGCGGGAGCGGGAGGGAACACCGGGGAGCTGTTTTTT. Amino acid sequence: CASRAGAGGNTGELFF.

The V and J genes are TRBV28 and TRBJ2-5; the match to TRBD2 covers 11 bases. The CDR3 is made up of 16 amino acids. The junction had 7 bases not matched to a gene; V was cut back by 3 bases and J by 4 bases. Per germline, CDR1 MDHEN and CDR2 SYDVKM. In DNA form, the CDR3 reads TGTGCCAGCAGTTTCCTAGCGGGAGGAGGCGGAGAGACCCAGTACTTC. Translating it yields CASSFLAGGGGETQYF.

This sequence joins TRBV9 and TRBJ2-2, with unresolved D. V lost 3 bases and J 6 bases, leaving 9 bases between the germline ends. CDR3 length equals 13 residues. From germline, CDR1 is SGDLS and CDR2 YYNGEE. This chain's CDR3 is CASSAVFSGELFF. CDR3 in DNA: TGTGCCAGCAGCGCCGTTTTCTCCGGGGAGCTGTTTTTT.

The rearrangement joins TRBV7-8 to TRBJ2-4, with 7 bases fitting TRBD2. Germline V gives CDR1 SGHVS, CDR2 FQNEAQ. This CDR3 has 16 residues. The V segment lost 0 bases and the J segment 3 bases; nucleotides outside the gene matches: 5. The CDR3 sequence is CASSLAPLAVKNIQYF. In DNA, the CDR3 is TGTGCCAGCAGCTTAGCGCCCCTAGCGGTCAAAAACATTCAGTACTTC.

In the case of this clone: Possible read error: a much larger clone is one base away. The chain employs TRBV29-1 and TRBJ2-7; 8 nucleotides match TRBD2. V lost 3 bases and J lost 2; bases outside the gene matches: 12. The CDR3 length is 16 residues. Germline loops: CDR1 SQVTM, CDR2 ANQGSEA. The CDR3 reads CSVDDRGLGSPYEQYF. The CDR3 DNA reads TGCAGCGTTGATGATCGGGGACTAGGGAGCCCCTACGAGCAGTACTTC.

V is TRBV5-4 and J is TRBJ2-1, with TRBD2 matching over 10 bases. Losses at the gene ends were 0 bases for V and 5 bases for J; bases not matched to a gene: 2. The CDR3 has 15 amino acids. Germline V gives CDR1 SGHNT, CDR2 YYREEE (reference sequence). In nucleotides, the CDR3 is TGTGCCAGCAGCTTGGCAGCGGGAGGGAACAATGAGCAGTTCTTC. The encoded protein is CASSLAAGGNNEQFF.

CDR3 sequence reads: CASSQDPWPRSNQFF. CDR3 DNA: TGTGCCAGCAGCCAAGATCCCTGGCCCCGCTCTAATCAGTTCTTC. V is TRBV14 and J is TRBJ2-1; D unresolved. Germline assignment: CDR1 SGHDN and CDR2 FVKESK. This CDR3 is 15 amino acids long. V was trimmed by 0 bases and J by 13 bases, leaving 19 bases between them.

The chain couples TRBV28 to TRBJ1-1; 10 bases map to TRBD1. V trimming: 6 bases; J trimming: 1 base; junction bases outside the gene matches: 11. The CDR3 totals 17 residues. CDR1 and CDR2 (germline): MDHEN, SYDVKM. In DNA form, the CDR3 reads TGTGCCAGCAGGGTTGGGGGACAGGGGCCGGAGAACACTGAAGCTTTCTTT. The encoded protein is CASRVGGQGPENTEAFF.

The chain employs TRBV6-6 and TRBJ2-7; D not certain. V was cut by 3 bases and J by 0 bases, with 9 bases left in between. The CDR3 is 14 residues long. The germline V gene has CDR1 MNHNY and CDR2 SVGAGI (reference sequence). CDR3 protein: CASSYIQSSYEQYF. The CDR3 bases are TGTGCCAGCAGTTATATCCAGAGCTCCTACGAGCAGTACTTC.